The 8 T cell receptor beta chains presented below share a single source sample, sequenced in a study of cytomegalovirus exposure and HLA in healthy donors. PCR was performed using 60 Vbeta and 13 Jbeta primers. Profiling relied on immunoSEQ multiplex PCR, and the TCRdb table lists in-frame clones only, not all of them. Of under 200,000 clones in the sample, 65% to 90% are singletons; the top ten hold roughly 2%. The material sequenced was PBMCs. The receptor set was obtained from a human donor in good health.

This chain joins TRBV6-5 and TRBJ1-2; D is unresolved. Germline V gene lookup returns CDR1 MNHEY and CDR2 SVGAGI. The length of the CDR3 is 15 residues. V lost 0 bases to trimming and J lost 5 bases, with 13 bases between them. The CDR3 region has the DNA TGTGCCAGCAGTTACTCGATCCCAGGACTATATGGCTACACCTTC. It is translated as CASSYSIPGLYGYTF.

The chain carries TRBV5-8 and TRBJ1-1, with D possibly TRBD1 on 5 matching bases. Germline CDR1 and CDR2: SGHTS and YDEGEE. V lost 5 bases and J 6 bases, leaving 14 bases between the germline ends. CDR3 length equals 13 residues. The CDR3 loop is CASRSGFRPEAFF. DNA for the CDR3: TGTGCCAGCAGATCAGGGTTTAGGCCTGAAGCTTTCTTT.

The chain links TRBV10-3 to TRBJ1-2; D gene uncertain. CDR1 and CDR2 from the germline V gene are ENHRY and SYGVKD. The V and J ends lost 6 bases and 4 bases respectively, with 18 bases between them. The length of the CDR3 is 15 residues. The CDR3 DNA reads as TGTGCCATCAGCGAACCGGCGGAGGCTTTCTATGGCTACACCTTC. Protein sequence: CAISEPAEAFYGYTF.

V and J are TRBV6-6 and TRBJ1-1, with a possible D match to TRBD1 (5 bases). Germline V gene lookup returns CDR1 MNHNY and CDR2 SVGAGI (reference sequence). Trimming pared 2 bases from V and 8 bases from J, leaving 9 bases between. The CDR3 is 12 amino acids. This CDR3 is CASSYGSGEAFF. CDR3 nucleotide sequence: TGTGCCAGCAGTTACGGGTCAGGGGAAGCTTTCTTT.

The CDR3 loop reads CASSEQYSNQPQHF. CDR3 sequence (DNA): TGTGCCAGCAGTGAGCAGTATAGCAATCAGCCCCAGCATTTT. The V gene is TRBV6-1, the J gene TRBJ1-5, with D uncertain. This CDR3 is built from 14 residues. Trimming took off 3 bases at V and 0 bases at J, with 6 bases between the two ends. The germline V gene has CDR1 MNHNS and CDR2 SASEGT.

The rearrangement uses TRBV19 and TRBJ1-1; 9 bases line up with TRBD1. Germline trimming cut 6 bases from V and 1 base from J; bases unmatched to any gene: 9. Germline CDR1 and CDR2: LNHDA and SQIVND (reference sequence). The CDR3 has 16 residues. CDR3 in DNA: TGTGCCAGTAGCGTTAGGACAGGGGTCCCGAACACTGAAGCTTTCTTT. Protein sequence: CASSVRTGVPNTEAFF.

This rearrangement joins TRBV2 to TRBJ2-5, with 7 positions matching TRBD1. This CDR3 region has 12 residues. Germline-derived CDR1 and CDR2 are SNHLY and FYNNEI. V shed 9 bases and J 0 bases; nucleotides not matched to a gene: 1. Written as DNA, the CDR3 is TGTGCCAGTGGACAGGACCAAGAGACCCAGTACTTC. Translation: CASGQDQETQYF.

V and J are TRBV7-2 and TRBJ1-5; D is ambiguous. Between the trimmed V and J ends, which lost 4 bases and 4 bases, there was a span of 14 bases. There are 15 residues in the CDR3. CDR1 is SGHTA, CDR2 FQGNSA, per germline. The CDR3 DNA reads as TGTGCCAGCAGCTCCAATCCGGCGGGGAATCAGCCCCAGCATTTT. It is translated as CASSSNPAGNQPQHF.